Presented here are 4 T cell receptor beta chains from one specimen sequenced in a study of OX40 agonist ivuxolimab in advanced cancers. Here immunoSEQ multiplex PCR was the method, and the copy in TCRdb shows in-frame clones only, minus some. Of 55,000 to 65,000 clones detected, 80% to 90% appear once; the ten largest clones hold 1.9%. The sample consisted of CD4+ or CD8+ T cells sorted from blood, taken in a trial of the OX40 agonist ivuxolimab. Receptors were obtained from an adult with an advanced solid tumor such as melanoma, head and neck, liver or kidney cancer.

This clone was observed a single time. The chain employs TRBV5-1 and TRBJ2-7; 8 nucleotides line up with TRBD1. From germline, CDR1 is SGHRS and CDR2 YFSETQ. The CDR3 extends over 14 amino acids. J was trimmed by 5 bases and V by 2 bases; bases with no gene match: 6. The CDR3 protein is CASSLEDRVHEQYF. CDR3 in DNA: TGCGCCAGCAGCTTAGAGGACAGGGTCCACGAGCAGTACTTC.

CDR3 amino acids: CASDRDNQPQHF. The DNA of the CDR3 is TGTGCCAGCGACAGGGACAATCAGCCCCAGCATTTT. The chain joins TRBV19 to TRBJ1-5, with TRBD1 identical over 7 bases. V was pared by 9 bases and J by 3 bases, with 2 bases of the junction left unmatched. Germline V gives CDR1 LNHDA, CDR2 SQIVND (reference sequence). The CDR3 totals 12 residues.

In DNA, the CDR3 is TGTGCCAGCTCACCCGGGTTGGCGGGAGGAAAACTGTTTTTT. Its translation is CASSPGLAGGKLFF. The rearrangement links TRBV18 to TRBJ1-4; D gene uncertain. V lost 3 bases to trimming and J lost 10 bases, with 15 bases between them. The CDR3 has 14 amino acids. CDR1 and CDR2 from the germline V gene are KGHSH and LQKENI.

The V gene is TRBV6-5, the J gene TRBJ2-5; 10 nucleotides match TRBD1. Germline values: CDR1 MNHEY, CDR2 SVGAGI. The ends lost 5 bases at V and 4 bases at J; junction bases unmatched: 7. This CDR3 is 15 amino acids long. CDR3 protein: CASSSGTGVIETQYF. The CDR3 nucleotides read TGTGCCAGCAGTAGCGGGACAGGGGTAATAGAGACCCAGTACTTC.